Listed here are 14 T cell receptor beta chains from one sample, sequenced in a study of blood T cell repertoires in COVID-19. Method: immunoSEQ multiplex PCR; TCRdb's copy keeps in-frame clones and lacks some. The repertoire holds 160,000 or so clones, with roughly 80% as singletons. Sequenced sample: PBMCs or T cells enriched from blood (not recorded which). The source of these receptors is a woman in her thirties or forties with acute COVID-19.

The genes are TRBV29-1 and TRBJ2-3; maybe TRBD1 (6 bases). Deletions cut 4 bases from V and 4 bases from J, with 18 bases between. This CDR3 comprises 15 residues. Germline V gene lookup returns CDR1 SQVTM and CDR2 ANQGSEA. Here the CDR3 DNA reads TGCAGCGTTGTTGGGACACTTGACGGTGCAGATACGCAGTATTTT. Translating gives CSVVGTLDGADTQYF.

The chain joins TRBV7-8 to TRBJ2-5; TRBD2 might be the D (5 bases). V was pared by 2 bases and J by 4 bases, with 11 bases between. Germline CDR1 reads SGHVS; CDR2 reads FQNEAQ. This CDR3 spans 14 amino acids. CDR3 protein: CASSLSTRGETQYF. In DNA, the CDR3 is TGTGCCAGCAGCTTATCGACCCGGGGAGAGACCCAGTACTTC.

This clone was observed a single time. The chain uses TRBV24-1 and TRBJ2-1, with 10 bases matching TRBD2. V gave up 3 bases and J gave up 6 bases; unmatched junction bases: 4. This CDR3 contains 15 residues. Germline V gene lookup returns CDR1 KGHDR and CDR2 SFDVKD. The CDR3 is CATSDGSGRPNEQFF. CDR3 DNA: TGTGCCACCAGTGATGGTAGCGGGAGGCCCAATGAGCAGTTCTTC.

CDR3 in DNA: TGCGCCAGCAGCCGAACTAGCGGGAGGGCCGGGGAAGAGACCCAGTACTTC. Its translation is CASSRTSGRAGEETQYF. The rearrangement uses TRBV4-1 and TRBJ2-5, with TRBD2 identical over 13 bases. Germline V gene lookup returns CDR1 MGHRA and CDR2 YSYEKL. This CDR3 region has 17 residues. V lost 4 bases to trimming and J lost 3 bases; unmatched junction nucleotides: 8.

This clone was counted a few times. Other DNA sequences within the sample encode an identical CDR3. This chain joins TRBV18 and TRBJ1-1, with 9 bases identical to TRBD1. With V trimmed by 6 bases and J by 1 base, 3 bases remained unmatched. This CDR3 is built from 14 residues. Germline CDR1 and CDR2: KGHSH and LQKENI. CDR3 protein: CASSPGQGNTEAFF. CDR3 bases: TGTGCCAGCTCTCCGGGACAGGGGAACACTGAAGCTTTCTTT. Variable domain in full (rest from reference TRBV18 and TRBJ1-1): NAGVMQNPRHLVRRRGQEARLRCSPMKGHSHVYWYRQLPEEGLKFMVYLQKENIIDESGMPKERFSAEFPKEGPSILRIQQVVRGDSAAYFCASSPGQGNTEAFFGQGTRLTVV.

J is TRBJ2-3 and V is TRBV6-5; no firm D call. The V gene's germline CDR1 is MNHEY and CDR2 SVGAGI. CDR3 length: 16 residues. V was shortened by 0 bases and J by 1 base, with 11 bases between the two germline ends. CDR3 bases: TGTGCCAGCAGTTACTCGGTATTACACGGCACAGATACGCAGTATTTT. As protein: CASSYSVLHGTDTQYF.

Only a few counts were recorded for this clone. The V call is TRBV6-5, the J call TRBJ1-1, with D possibly TRBD1 on 5 matching bases. The CDR3 runs 13 residues. Germline CDR1 MNHEY, CDR2 SVGAGI. V lost 7 bases and J lost 2, with 11 bases in between. The CDR3 spells CASMGGYNTEAFF. The CDR3 DNA follows: TGTGCCAGCATGGGGGGTTACAACACTGAAGCTTTCTTT.

The chain carries TRBV7-6 and TRBJ2-5; 11 bases align to TRBD2. This CDR3 is 16 amino acids long. The J segment lost 7 bases and the V segment lost 6 bases, leaving 13 bases of the junction unmatched. CDR1 and CDR2 (germline): SGHVS, FNYEAQ. The CDR3 nucleotides read TGTGCCAGCAGTCAACTAGCGGGGGACAAGGCGGGGACCCAGTACTTC. The encoded protein is CASSQLAGDKAGTQYF.

The chain carries TRBV10-3 and TRBJ2-7, with 10 bases lining up with TRBD2. CDR1 is ENHRY, CDR2 SYGVKD, per germline. CDR3 size: 14 residues. Trimming at V came to 10 bases and at J to 7 bases, leaving 13 bases not matched to a gene. The CDR3 loop is CATTASGSSREQYV. The DNA for the CDR3 is TGTGCCACCACGGCTAGCGGGAGCTCCCGTGAGCAGTACGTC.

V gene TRBV5-1 combines with J gene TRBJ1-2; possibly TRBD1 for D (6 bases). Germline V CDR1 and CDR2: SGHRS, YFSETQ. V shed 3 bases and J shed 6 bases, with 15 bases lying between them. This CDR3 region has 14 residues. CDR3 loop: CASSYPGEFHGYTF. The CDR3 region has the DNA TGCGCCAGCAGCTACCCAGGGGAGTTTCATGGCTACACCTTC.

The V and J genes are TRBV27 and TRBJ2-1; D remains ambiguous. Looked up from germline, CDR1 is MNHEY and CDR2 is SMNVEV (reference sequence). The CDR3 runs to 14 residues. The V end was cut by 5 bases, the J end by 7 bases, with 15 bases between. The CDR3 nucleotides are TGTGCCAGCAGTGCCTTACTATATCCTAATGAGCAGTTCTTC. Protein product: CASSALLYPNEQFF.

The chain combines TRBV5-1 with TRBJ2-3; 7 bases fit TRBD1. There are 14 residues in the CDR3. Unmatched junction bases numbered 4, after V lost 4 bases and J lost 2 bases. Germline CDR1 SGHRS, CDR2 YFSETQ. Here the CDR3 DNA reads TGCGCCAGCAGCGGGGACAGTCCCACAGATACGCAGTATTTT. As protein: CASSGDSPTDTQYF. Variable domain in full (rest from reference TRBV5-1 and TRBJ2-3): KAGVTQTPRYLIKTRGQQVTLSCSPISGHRSVSWYQQTPGQGLQFLFEYFSETQRNKGNFPGRFSGRQFSNSRSEMNVSTLELGDSALYLCASSGDSPTDTQYFGPGTRLTVL.

The chain recombines TRBV2 with TRBJ2-1; tentatively, D is TRBD1 (6 bases). V was trimmed by 2 bases and J by 4 bases, leaving 15 bases between them. This CDR3 spans 16 amino acids. The germline V gene has CDR1 SNHLY and CDR2 FYNNEI. CDR3 amino acids: CASSEIGGSIYNEQFF. The CDR3 bases are TGTGCCAGCAGTGAAATTGGGGGCTCTATTTACAATGAGCAGTTCTTC.

On this clone itself: Other DNA sequences in the same sample also yield this CDR3. The chain joins TRBV3-1 (or the pseudogene TRBV3-2) to TRBJ2-3; 8 nucleotides line up with TRBD2. Germline CDR1 LGHDT, CDR2 YNNKEL (reference sequence). V shed 3 bases and J 5 bases; nucleotides not matched to a gene: 1. The CDR3 totals 13 residues. CDR3 region: CASSQGLGDTQYF. The CDR3 DNA sequence: TGTGCCAGCAGCCAGGGACTAGGAGATACGCAGTATTTT.